This T cell receptor (beta chain) comes out of a study of blood T cells in healthy people across ages. Study conclusions and caveats: The unsorted PBMCs prevented any conclusive comparison of naive versus antigen-experienced cells.

A second roughly 6 to 12 cycle PCR used barcoded and J-beta primers. TCRdb itself ran the 5' RACE reads through MiXCR, one entry per CDR3 protein. This table holds 710,000 or so distinct CDR3 sequences, 22% found once. The CDR3 extends over 14 amino acids. Trimming removed 1 base at V and 7 bases at J, with 11 bases between. Peripheral blood samples of roughly 9.9 milliliters were drawn from each donor. In this sample, this clonotype turned up a few times. Its target is not known. The sample was blood. This clonotype was sampled from a man in his sixties or seventies in good health. This chain connects TRBV12-3 or TRBV12-4 to TRBJ2-4, with D possibly called TRBD1 or TRBD2 (6 bases each). CDR3 nucleotide sequence: TGTGCCAGCAGTTTAGGAGGGGGAGGCAACATTCAGTACTTC. Residues: CASSLGGGGNIQYF.